The 21 T cell receptor beta chains listed next were all sequenced from one sample in a study of CD4+ T cells in melanoma. The protocol was immunoSEQ multiplex PCR, while the TCRdb copy is restricted to in-frame clones and leaves out a portion. The sample records roughly 52,000 clones, roughly 69% being singletons. The source material was tumor tissue. Receptor source: a human donor with melanoma.

The chain recombines TRBV6-1 with TRBJ1-2; TRBD1 matches at 10 bases. The junction had 6 bases not matched to a gene; V was cut back by 6 bases and J by 8 bases. This CDR3 region has 13 residues. CDR1 is MNHNS and CDR2 is SASEGT in the germline V gene. The CDR3 is CASSRDRGSGYTF. CDR3 sequence (DNA): TGTGCCAGCAGCCGGGACAGGGGATCCGGCTACACCTTC.

V is TRBV7-2 and J is TRBJ1-2, with 8 bases lining up with TRBD1. CDR1 is SGHTA and CDR2 is FQGNSA in the germline V gene. The CDR3 covers 16 residues. V shed 1 base and J 3 bases; nucleotides not matched to a gene: 7. The CDR3 DNA reads as TGTGCCAGCAGCTTAGGCGGACAGGGCGGTTACTATGGCTACACCTTC. It translates to CASSLGGQGGYYGYTF.

Many counts were recorded for this clone. The J gene is TRBJ1-4, the V gene TRBV5-4; 9 bases agree with TRBD1. The length of the CDR3 is 15 residues. V trimming: 4 bases; J trimming: 10 bases; junction bases outside the gene matches: 11. Germline V CDR1 and CDR2: SGHNT, YYREEE (reference sequence). The CDR3 protein is CASSKNWDRDGKLFF. CDR3 coding DNA: TGTGCCAGCAGCAAAAACTGGGACAGGGACGGAAAACTGTTTTTT.

J is TRBJ1-2 and V is TRBV18, with D maybe TRBD1 (6 bases). Trimming took off 6 bases at V and 2 bases at J, with 13 bases between the two ends. Germline V lookup: CDR1 KGHSH, CDR2 LQKENI. The CDR3 is 14 residues long. The CDR3, as DNA: TGTGCCAGCTCTCCAAACAGGGAAAACTATGGCTACACCTTC. Encoded protein: CASSPNRENYGYTF.

This chain connects TRBV4-3 to TRBJ2-3; D unclear. Germline V gene data show CDR1 as LGHNA and CDR2 as YSLEER. Trimming shortened V by 0 bases and J by 6 bases, and 10 bases separated the two germline ends. CDR3 length equals 14 residues. The CDR3 protein is CASSQDVRTDTQYF. The CDR3 bases are TGCGCCAGCAGCCAAGACGTTAGGACGGATACGCAGTATTTT.

This clone was counted only a few times. This chain uses TRBV9 with TRBJ1-2; D is unresolved. Deletions cut 2 bases from V and 4 bases from J, with 12 bases between. This CDR3 region has 14 residues. Germline V CDR1 and CDR2: SGDLS, YYNGEE. This CDR3 is CASSVDGSGYGYTF. The CDR3 nucleotides are TGTGCCAGCAGCGTCGACGGGTCGGGCTATGGCTACACCTTC.

This clone was observed a handful of times. A junction end diverges from the germline sequence, so it may reflect a read error. This rearrangement joins TRBV4-1 to TRBJ1-2, with TRBD1 identical over 8 bases. Germline CDR1 is MGHRA and CDR2 is YSYEKL. The CDR3 runs to 15 residues. Here the CDR3 reads CASSQMDRESYGYTF. Written as DNA, the CDR3 is TGTGCCAGCAGCCAAATGGACAGGGAGAGCTATGGCTACACCTTC.

The chain combines TRBV7-9 with TRBJ2-5; D is perhaps TRBD1 (5 bases). Germline CDR1 and CDR2: SEHNR and FQNEAQ (reference sequence). The length of the CDR3 is 16 residues. Trimming removed 2 bases at V and 0 bases at J, with 13 bases between. CDR3 protein: CASSLSAGSYQETQYF. CDR3 coding DNA: TGTGCCAGCAGCTTATCGGCAGGGTCTTACCAAGAGACCCAGTACTTC.

The CDR3 reads CASSPQGTDTQYF. Written as DNA, the CDR3 is TGTGCCAGCTCTCCTCAGGGCACAGATACGCAGTATTTT. The chain couples TRBV6-4 to TRBJ2-3; D gene uncertain. Trimming left V 8 bases short and J 1 base short, with 10 bases between. The length of the CDR3 is 13 residues. Germline V gene lookup returns CDR1 MRHNA and CDR2 SNTAGT.

The chain carries TRBV7-9 and TRBJ1-2; 8 nucleotides align to TRBD1. The CDR3 has 16 amino acids. Germline lookup yields CDR1 SEHNR and CDR2 FQNEAQ (reference sequence). Trimming cost V 1 base and J 2 bases; bases outside gene matches: 6. The CDR3 protein is CASSLEGSGGNYGYTF. In DNA form, the CDR3 reads TGTGCCAGCAGCTTAGAAGGGTCAGGGGGCAACTATGGCTACACCTTC. The full variable domain, its missing parts supplied by reference TRBV7-9 and TRBJ1-2, is DTGVSQNPRHKITKRGQNVTFRCDPISEHNRLYWYRQTLGQGPEFLTYFQNEAQLEKSRLLSDRFSAERPKGSFSTLEIQRTEQGDSAMYLCASSLEGSGGNYGYTFGSGTRLTVV.

This clone came up once. This chain's CDR3 is CASGLVHYLGQINTGELFF. The CDR3 DNA reads TGTGCTAGTGGTTTGGTCCACTACCTTGGACAGATAAACACCGGGGAGCTGTTTTTT. The genes are TRBV12-5 and TRBJ2-2, with a weak D call TRBD1 (6 bases). The CDR3 loop spans 19 amino acids. The ends were cut back, 0 bases at V and 2 bases at J, with 19 bases in the middle. Germline V gene data show CDR1 as LGHNT and CDR2 as FRNRAP.

The chain carries TRBV14 and TRBJ2-5; TRBD2 is a possible D gene (5 bases). CDR3 size: 14 residues. V was pared by 2 bases and J by 7 bases, with 14 bases between. In germline, CDR1 is SGHDN, CDR2 FVKESK. Here the CDR3 DNA reads TGTGCCAGCAGCCAAACCGTCACAAGCGGGACCCAGTACTTC. This sequence encodes CASSQTVTSGTQYF.

This clone was seen a few times. The chain uses TRBV13 and TRBJ2-7; 7 bases fit TRBD1. Germline loops: CDR1 PRHDT, CDR2 FYEKMQ (reference sequence). The CDR3 covers 12 residues. Trimming at V came to 8 bases and at J to 6 bases, leaving 7 bases not matched to a gene. This CDR3 reads CASATGVGEQYF. CDR3 nucleotides: TGTGCCAGCGCCACAGGGGTTGGCGAGCAGTACTTC.

The chain is built from TRBV7-9 and TRBJ2-5; no clear D. V was clipped by 5 bases and J by 1 base, with 8 bases between them. Germline V gives CDR1 SEHNR, CDR2 FQNEAQ (reference sequence). The CDR3 covers 13 residues. CDR3 protein: CASSPPPQETQYF. CDR3 nucleotide sequence: TGTGCCAGCAGCCCCCCTCCCCAAGAGACCCAGTACTTC.

The chain has TRBV19 and TRBJ2-7; 9 bases agree with TRBD1. Germline V gene data show CDR1 as LNHDA and CDR2 as SQIVND (reference sequence). This CDR3 has 15 amino acids. With V trimmed by 4 bases and J by 4 bases, 8 bases remained unmatched. The CDR3 loop is CASSNRGPIGYEQYF. CDR3 coding DNA: TGTGCCAGTAGTAACAGGGGGCCAATAGGATACGAGCAGTACTTC.

This sequence joins TRBV6-5 and TRBJ2-7; 10 nucleotides agree with TRBD1. The CDR3 consists of 13 residues. V was pared by 5 bases and J by 4 bases, with 2 bases of the junction left unmatched. Looked up from germline, CDR1 is MNHEY and CDR2 is SVGAGI. Here the CDR3 DNA reads TGTGCCAGCAGTGACAGGGGGCGGTACGAGCAGTACTTC. Translation gives CASSDRGRYEQYF.

CDR3 loop: CASSFGPAGTDTQYF. The CDR3 region has the DNA TGTGCCAGCAGCTTTGGACCCGCGGGCACAGATACGCAGTATTTT. This chain uses TRBV11-3 with TRBJ2-3; unclear D gene. CDR3 length equals 15 residues. The V and J ends lost 3 bases and 1 base respectively, with 11 bases between them. Germline CDR1 is SGHNT and CDR2 is YENEEA.

In its sample, this clone was seen a few times. The V call is TRBV6-1, the J call TRBJ1-2; D is ambiguous. The CDR3 has 15 amino acids. Germline V gene sequence: CDR1 MNHNS, CDR2 SASEGT. Trimming took off 1 base at V and 4 bases at J, with 13 bases between the two ends. CDR3 protein: CASSEGAAAGYGYTF. The CDR3 DNA reads as TGTGCCAGCAGTGAAGGGGCCGCAGCAGGCTATGGCTACACCTTC.

The chain carries TRBV30 and TRBJ1-2, with D unresolved. V dropped 7 bases and J dropped 4 bases, with 7 bases sitting between them. Germline CDR1 is GTSNPN and CDR2 is SVGIG (reference sequence). This CDR3 has 10 residues. The CDR3 loop is CAFQSYGYTF. The CDR3, as DNA: TGTGCCTTCCAGTCCTATGGCTACACCTTC.

V gene TRBV11-2 combines with J gene TRBJ2-2, with TRBD1 identical over 12 bases. CDR1 SGHAT and CDR2 FQNNGV come from the germline V gene. The CDR3 is 18 amino acids. Trimming at V came to 4 bases and at J to 7 bases, leaving 13 bases not matched to a gene. This CDR3 is CASSYSRAGQGAIGELFF. The CDR3 DNA is TGTGCCAGCAGCTACTCGCGGGCGGGACAGGGGGCTATCGGGGAGCTGTTTTTT.

V gene TRBV28 combines with J gene TRBJ1-3, with TRBD1 as a possible D gene (5 bases). Germline CDR1 and CDR2: MDHEN and SYDVKM. The CDR3 runs 20 residues. With 1 base removed from V and 2 bases from J, the gap between germline ends came to 24 bases. The CDR3 DNA is TGTGCCAGCAGTTTATCATACCCCGGGACCCAAGCCTCCCCTGGAAACACCATATATTTT. It encodes CASSLSYPGTQASPGNTIYF.